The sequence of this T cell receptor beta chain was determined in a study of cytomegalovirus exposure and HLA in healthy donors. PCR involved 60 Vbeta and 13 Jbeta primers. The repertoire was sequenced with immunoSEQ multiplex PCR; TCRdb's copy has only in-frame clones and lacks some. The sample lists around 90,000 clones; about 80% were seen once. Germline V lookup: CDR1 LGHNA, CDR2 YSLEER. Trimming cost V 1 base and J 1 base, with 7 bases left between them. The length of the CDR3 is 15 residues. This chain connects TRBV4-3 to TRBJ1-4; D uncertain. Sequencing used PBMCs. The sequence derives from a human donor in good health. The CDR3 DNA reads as TGCGCCAGCAGCCAAGTACCGGGAACTAATGAAAAACTGTTTTTT. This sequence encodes CASSQVPGTNEKLFF.